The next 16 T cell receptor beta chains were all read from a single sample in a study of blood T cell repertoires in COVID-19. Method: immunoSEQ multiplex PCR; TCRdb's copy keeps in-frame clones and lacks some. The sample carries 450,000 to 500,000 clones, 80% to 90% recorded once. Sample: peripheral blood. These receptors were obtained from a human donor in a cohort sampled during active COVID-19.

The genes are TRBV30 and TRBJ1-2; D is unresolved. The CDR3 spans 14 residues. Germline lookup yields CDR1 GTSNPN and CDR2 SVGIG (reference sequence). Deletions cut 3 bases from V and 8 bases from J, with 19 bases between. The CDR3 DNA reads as TGTGCCTGGAGGAAAAGGATGATGGAGGAGGGCTACACCTTC. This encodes CAWRKRMMEEGYTF.

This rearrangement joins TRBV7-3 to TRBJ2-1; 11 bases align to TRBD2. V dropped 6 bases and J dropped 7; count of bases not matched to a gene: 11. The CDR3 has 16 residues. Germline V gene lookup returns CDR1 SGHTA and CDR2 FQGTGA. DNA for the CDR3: TGTGCCAGCAGGAGGAGACTAGCGGGGAGCCCAAATGAGCAGTTCTTC. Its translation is CASRRRLAGSPNEQFF.

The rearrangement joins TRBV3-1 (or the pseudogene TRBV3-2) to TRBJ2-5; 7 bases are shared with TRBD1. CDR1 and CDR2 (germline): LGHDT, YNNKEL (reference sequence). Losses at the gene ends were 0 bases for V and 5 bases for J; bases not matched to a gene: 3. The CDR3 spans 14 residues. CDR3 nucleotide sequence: TGTGCCAGCAGCCAAGATGCAGGGGGTGAGACCCAGTACTTC. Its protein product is CASSQDAGGETQYF.

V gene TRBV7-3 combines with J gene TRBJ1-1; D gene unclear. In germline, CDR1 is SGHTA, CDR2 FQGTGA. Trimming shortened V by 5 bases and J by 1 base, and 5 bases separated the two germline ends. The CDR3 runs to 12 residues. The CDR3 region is CASSAQNTEAFF. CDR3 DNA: TGTGCCAGCAGCGCGCAGAACACTGAAGCTTTCTTT.

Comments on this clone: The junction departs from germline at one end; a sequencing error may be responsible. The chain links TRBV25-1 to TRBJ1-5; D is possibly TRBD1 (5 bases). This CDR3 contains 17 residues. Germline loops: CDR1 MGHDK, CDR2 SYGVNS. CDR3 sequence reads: CASSEFRRRGSNEPQHF. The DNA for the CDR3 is TGTGCCAGCAGTGAATTTCGGCGGAGGGGAAGCAATGAGCCCCAGCATTTT.

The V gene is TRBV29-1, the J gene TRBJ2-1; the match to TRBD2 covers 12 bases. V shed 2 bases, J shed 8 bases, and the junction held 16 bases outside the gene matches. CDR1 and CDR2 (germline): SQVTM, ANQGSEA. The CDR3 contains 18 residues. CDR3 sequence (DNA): TGCAGCGTTGAAAGTGTCCTAGCGGGAGGGCCGGGTAATTATGAGCAGTTCTTC. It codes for CSVESVLAGGPGNYEQFF.

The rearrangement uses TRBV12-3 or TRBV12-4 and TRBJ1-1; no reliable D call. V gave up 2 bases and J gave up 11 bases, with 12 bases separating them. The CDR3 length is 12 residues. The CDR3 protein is CASSLFRHVAFF. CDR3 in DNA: TGTGCCAGCAGTTTATTTCGACATGTGGCTTTCTTT.

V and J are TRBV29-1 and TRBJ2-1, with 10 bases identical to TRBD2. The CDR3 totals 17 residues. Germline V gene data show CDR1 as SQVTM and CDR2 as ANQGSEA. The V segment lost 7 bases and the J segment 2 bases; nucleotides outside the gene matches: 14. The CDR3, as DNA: TGCAGCGGGAAGAGCCTAGCGGGAGTGGGGACCTACAATGAGCAGTTCTTC. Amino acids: CSGKSLAGVGTYNEQFF.

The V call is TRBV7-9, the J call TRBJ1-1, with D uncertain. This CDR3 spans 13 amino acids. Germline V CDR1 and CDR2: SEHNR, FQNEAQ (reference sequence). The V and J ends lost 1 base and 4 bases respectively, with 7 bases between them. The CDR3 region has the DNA TGTGCCAGCAGCTTAGGGTCGGGCACTGAAGCTTTCTTT. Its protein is CASSLGSGTEAFF.

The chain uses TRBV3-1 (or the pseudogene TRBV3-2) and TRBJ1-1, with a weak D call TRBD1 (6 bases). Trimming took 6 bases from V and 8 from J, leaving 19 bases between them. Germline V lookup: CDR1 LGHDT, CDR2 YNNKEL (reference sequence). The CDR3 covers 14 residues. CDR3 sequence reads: CASSTPKGHIEAFF. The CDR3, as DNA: TGTGCCAGCAGTACACCAAAGGGACATATCGAAGCTTTCTTT.

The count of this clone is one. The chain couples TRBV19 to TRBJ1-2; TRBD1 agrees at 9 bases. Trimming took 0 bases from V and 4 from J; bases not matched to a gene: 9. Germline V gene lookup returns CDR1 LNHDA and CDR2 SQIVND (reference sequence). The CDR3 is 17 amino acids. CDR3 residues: CASSIDPGQGMRYGYTF. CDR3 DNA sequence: TGTGCCAGTAGTATAGATCCAGGACAGGGGATGCGCTATGGCTACACCTTC.

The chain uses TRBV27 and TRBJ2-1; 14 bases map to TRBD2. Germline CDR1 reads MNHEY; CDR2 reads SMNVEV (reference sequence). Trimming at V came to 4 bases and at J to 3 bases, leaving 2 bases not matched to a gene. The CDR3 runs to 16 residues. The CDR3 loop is CASSSGTSGSYNEQFF. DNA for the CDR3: TGTGCCAGCAGTTCCGGGACTAGCGGGAGCTACAATGAGCAGTTCTTC.

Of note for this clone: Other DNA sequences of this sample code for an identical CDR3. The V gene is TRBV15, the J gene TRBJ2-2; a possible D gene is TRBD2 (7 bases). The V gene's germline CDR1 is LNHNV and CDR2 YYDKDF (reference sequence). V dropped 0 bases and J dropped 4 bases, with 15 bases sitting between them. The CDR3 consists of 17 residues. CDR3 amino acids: CATSRDGAGAGTGELFF. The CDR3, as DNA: TGTGCCACCAGCAGAGATGGTGCGGGGGCGGGCACCGGGGAGCTGTTTTTT.

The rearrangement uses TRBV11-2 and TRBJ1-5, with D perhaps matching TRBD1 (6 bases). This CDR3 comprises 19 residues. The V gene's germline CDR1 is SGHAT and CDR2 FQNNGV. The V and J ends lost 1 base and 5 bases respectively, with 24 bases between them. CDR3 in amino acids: CASSLGTVRGRVGDQPQHF. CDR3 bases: TGTGCCAGCAGCTTAGGAACAGTCAGGGGTAGGGTTGGGGATCAGCCCCAGCATTTT.

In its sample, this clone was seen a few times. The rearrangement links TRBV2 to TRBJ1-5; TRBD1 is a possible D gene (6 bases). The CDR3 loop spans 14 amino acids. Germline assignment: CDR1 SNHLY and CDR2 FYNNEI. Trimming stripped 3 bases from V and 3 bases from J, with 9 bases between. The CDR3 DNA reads TGTGCCAGCAGTGACTGGACAGTCAATCAGCCCCAGCATTTT. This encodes CASSDWTVNQPQHF. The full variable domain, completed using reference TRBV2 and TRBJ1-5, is EPEVTQTPSHQVTQMGQEVILRCVPISNHLYFYWYRQILGQKVEFLVSFYNNEISEKSEIFDDQFSVERPDGSNFTLKIRSTKLEDSAMYFCASSDWTVNQPQHFGDGTRLSIL.

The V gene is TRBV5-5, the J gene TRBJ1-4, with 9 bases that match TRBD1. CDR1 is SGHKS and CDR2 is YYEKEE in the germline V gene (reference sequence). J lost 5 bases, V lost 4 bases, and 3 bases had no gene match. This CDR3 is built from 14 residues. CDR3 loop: CASSTGTGNEKLFF. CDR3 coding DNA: TGTGCCAGCAGCACCGGGACAGGGAATGAAAAACTGTTTTTT. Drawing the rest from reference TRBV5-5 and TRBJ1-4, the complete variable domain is DAGVTQSPTHLIKTRGQQVTLRCSPISGHKSVSWYQQVLGQGPQFIFQYYEKEERGRGNFPDRFSARQFPNYSSELNVNALLLGDSALYLCASSTGTGNEKLFFGSGTQLSVL.